The 5 T cell receptor beta chains below all came from one sample that was sequenced in a study of tumor and adjacent non-tumor tissue in lung cancer. The library came from three nested PCR rounds adapted from ARM-PCR protocols. Via MiXCR, TCRdb re-called the multiplex PCR reads, giving one row per CDR3 protein. This table has approximately 90,000 distinct CDR3 sequences, about 66% appearing once. No cell sorting was done before RNA was extracted from the tissue. The sequencing sample was made of lung tumor tissue. These receptors all stem from a man aged 65-85 years with non-small cell lung cancer.

This clonotype was observed at least ten times. The genes are TRBV6-5 and TRBJ2-6, with 8 bases matching TRBD1. There are 16 residues in the CDR3. J was trimmed by 2 bases and V by 4 bases; bases with no gene match: 4. Looked up from germline, CDR1 is MNHEY and CDR2 is SVGAGI. The CDR3 DNA reads TGTGCCAGCAGTTTGACACAGGGGGCTGGGGCCAACGTCCTGACTTTC. Translating it yields CASSLTQGAGANVLTF.

This clonotype was picked up a small number of times. A read error is possible here, since a much larger clone lies one base away. The V call is TRBV6-5, the J call TRBJ2-3; no firm D call. V dropped 6 bases and J dropped 4 bases, with 8 bases sitting between them. CDR1 and CDR2 from the germline V gene are MNHEY and SVGAGI. CDR3 length: 12 residues. The DNA for the CDR3 is TGTGCCAGCAGAACAGAGGCAGATACGCAGTATTTT. This gives the protein CASRTEADTQYF.

This clonotype turned up a few times. This may be a read error, as it is one base from a much larger clone. The chain carries TRBV6-5 and TRBJ1-4; D unresolved. V was clipped by 6 bases and J by 8 bases, with 10 bases between them. The CDR3 spans 12 residues. Germline assignment: CDR1 MNHEY and CDR2 SVGAGI. The CDR3 DNA sequence: TGTGCCAGCAGCCCCAGTGGGGAAAAACTGTTTTTT. This sequence encodes CASSPSGEKLFF.

On this clonotype itself: One end of the junction is discordant with germline, which a read error may explain. The V call is TRBV7-9, the J call TRBJ2-7, with TRBD2 identical over 8 bases. This CDR3 is 14 amino acids long. Germline values: CDR1 SEHNR, CDR2 FQNEAQ (reference sequence). DNA of the CDR3: TGTGCCAGCAGCCTAGCGGGCCGCTCCTACGAGCAGTACTTC. This translates into CASSLAGRSYEQYF.

About this clonotype: One end of the junction is discordant with germline, which a read error may explain. The chain's CDR3 is CASRYGSSGNTIYF. The CDR3 nucleotides read TGTGCCAGCAGATACGGGTCCTCAGGAAACACCATATATTTC. V is TRBV6-5 and J is TRBJ1-3; D remains unclear. This CDR3 has 14 amino acids. Germline-derived CDR1 and CDR2 are MNHEY and SVGAGI.